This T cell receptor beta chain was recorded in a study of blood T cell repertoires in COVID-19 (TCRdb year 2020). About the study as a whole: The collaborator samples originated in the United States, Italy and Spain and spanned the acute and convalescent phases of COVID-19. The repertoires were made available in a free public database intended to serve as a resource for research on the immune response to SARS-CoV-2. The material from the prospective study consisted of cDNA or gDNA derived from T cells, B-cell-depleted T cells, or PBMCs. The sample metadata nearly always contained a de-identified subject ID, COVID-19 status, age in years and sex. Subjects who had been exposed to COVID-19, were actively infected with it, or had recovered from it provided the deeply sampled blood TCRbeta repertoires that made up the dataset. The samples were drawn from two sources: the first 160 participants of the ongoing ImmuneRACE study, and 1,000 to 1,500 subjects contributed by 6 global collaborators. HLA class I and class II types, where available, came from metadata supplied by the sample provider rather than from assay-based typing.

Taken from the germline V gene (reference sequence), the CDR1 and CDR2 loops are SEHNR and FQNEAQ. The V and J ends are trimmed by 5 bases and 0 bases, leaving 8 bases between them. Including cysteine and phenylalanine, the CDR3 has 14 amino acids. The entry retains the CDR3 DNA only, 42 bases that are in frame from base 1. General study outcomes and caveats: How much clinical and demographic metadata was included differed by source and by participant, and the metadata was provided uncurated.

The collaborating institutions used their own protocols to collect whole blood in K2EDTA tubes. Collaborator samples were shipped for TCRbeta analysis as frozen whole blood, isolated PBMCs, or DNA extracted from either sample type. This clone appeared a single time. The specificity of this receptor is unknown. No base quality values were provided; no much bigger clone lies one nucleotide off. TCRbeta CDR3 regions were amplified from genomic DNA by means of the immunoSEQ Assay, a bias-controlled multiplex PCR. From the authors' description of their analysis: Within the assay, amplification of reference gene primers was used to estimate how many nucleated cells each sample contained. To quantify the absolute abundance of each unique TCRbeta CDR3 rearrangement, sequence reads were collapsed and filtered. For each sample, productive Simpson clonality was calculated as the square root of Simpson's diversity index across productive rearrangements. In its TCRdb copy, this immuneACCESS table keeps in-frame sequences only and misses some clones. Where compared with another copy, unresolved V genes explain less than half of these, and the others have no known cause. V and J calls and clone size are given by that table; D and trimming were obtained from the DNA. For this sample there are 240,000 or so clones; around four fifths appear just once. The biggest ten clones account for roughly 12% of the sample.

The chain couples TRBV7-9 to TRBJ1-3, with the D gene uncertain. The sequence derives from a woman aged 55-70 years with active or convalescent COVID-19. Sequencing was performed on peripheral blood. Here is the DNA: TGTGCCAGCAGCGGTCCAGGCTCTGGAAACACCATATATTTT. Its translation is CASSGPGSGNTIYF.